The clone carrying this T cell receptor (beta chain) was detected once. This sample stems from a study of shared T cell receptors in the human thymus. In germline, CDR1 is MDHEN, CDR2 SYDVKM. The CDR3 spans 14 residues. Only in-frame clones appear in the TCRdb table, and some are missing; sequencing was by immunoSEQ multiplex PCR. Among about 660,000 clones listed, more than 70% were seen once. These data were likewise used in another study, on human thymus T cells.

The sequence was collected from a boy younger than two with a congenital heart defect. The specimen was thymocytes. The rearrangement uses TRBV28 and TRBJ2-5, with 9 nucleotides matching TRBD1. Matching the DNA end better, TRBJ2-7 makes the J call doubtful. The CDR3 nucleotides are TGTGCCAGCAGTCCCGGGACAGGGCGCTACGAGCAGTACTTC. It translates to CASSPGTGRYEQYF.